The 9 T cell receptor beta chains listed next were all sequenced from one sample in a study of cytomegalovirus exposure and HLA in healthy donors. A multiplex PCR was run with 60 Vbeta primers and 13 Jbeta primers. Sequencing used immunoSEQ multiplex PCR; TCRdb keeps in-frame clones, though not all of them. The data hold under 150,000 clones, with more than 80% observed a single time. Sequenced sample: PBMCs. The receptors come from a man aged 25-40 years in good health and CMV-seronegative.

This clone was detected a few times. The chain employs TRBV5-1 and TRBJ2-7; 7 bases fit TRBD2. The V gene end was trimmed by 1 base and the J gene end by 0 bases; junction bases not matched to a gene: 4. This CDR3 spans 15 amino acids. From germline, CDR1 is SGHRS and CDR2 YFSETQ. CDR3 region: CASSLIGGGSYEQYF. The DNA of the CDR3 is TGCGCCAGCAGCTTGATTGGGGGGGGCTCCTACGAGCAGTACTTC.

The chain combines TRBV6-5 with TRBJ2-7, with 8 bases aligning to TRBD1. Germline lookup yields CDR1 MNHEY and CDR2 SVGAGI. V gave up 0 bases and J gave up 2 bases; unmatched junction bases: 6. This CDR3 is 16 amino acids long. The CDR3, as DNA: TGTGCCAGCAGTTACTCCGGGACAGGCTTACCCTACGAGCAGTACTTC. Translating gives CASSYSGTGLPYEQYF.

J is TRBJ2-2 and V is TRBV29-1; D not resolved. Per germline, CDR1 SQVTM and CDR2 ANQGSEA. The CDR3 has 12 amino acids. The V end was cut by 4 bases, the J end by 4 bases, with 7 bases between. Here the CDR3 reads CSVVLPTGELFF. The CDR3 nucleotides read TGCAGCGTTGTACTTCCCACCGGGGAGCTGTTTTTT.

The rearrangement links TRBV28 to TRBJ2-1, with D perhaps TRBD2 (5 bases). The CDR3 consists of 15 residues. Germline V gives CDR1 MDHEN, CDR2 SYDVKM. V was clipped by 1 base and J by 5 bases, with 12 bases between them. The CDR3 loop reads CASSLLWEQDNEQFF. For the CDR3, the DNA is TGTGCCAGCAGTTTATTGTGGGAGCAGGACAATGAGCAGTTCTTC.

The V call is TRBV11-2, the J call TRBJ1-3; unclear D gene. V was clipped by 1 base and J by 8 bases, with 9 bases between them. The CDR3 length is 13 residues. CDR1 SGHAT and CDR2 FQNNGV come from the germline V gene. The CDR3 is CASSLGSTDTIYF. DNA for the CDR3: TGTGCCAGCAGCTTAGGGTCTACGGACACCATATATTTT.

This chain uses TRBV21-1 with TRBJ2-7; the D segment call TRBD2 is taken from the table without a DNA check. TRBV21-1 is recorded as a pseudogene. CDR3 length: 16 amino acids. The CDR3 sequence is CASSNRNRDLAYEQYF. Here the CDR3 DNA reads TGTGCCAGCAGCAATCGAAACCGGGACTTAGCCTACGAGCAGTACTTC.

The rearrangement links TRBV13 to TRBJ2-2, with TRBD2 matching 14 bases. V lost 2 bases to trimming and J lost 5 bases; unmatched junction nucleotides: 10. CDR3 length equals 19 residues. The V gene's germline CDR1 is PRHDT and CDR2 FYEKMQ (reference sequence). The CDR3 DNA is TGTGCCAGCAGCTTAAAACCTCTGGGACTAGCGGGAGTTACCGGGGAGCTGTTTTTT. Protein: CASSLKPLGLAGVTGELFF.

J is TRBJ1-5 and V is TRBV14; D is unclear. The CDR3 totals 13 residues. V was shortened by 0 bases and J by 11 bases, with 11 bases between the two germline ends. Germline assignment: CDR1 SGHDN and CDR2 FVKESK. CDR3 bases: TGTGCCAGCAGCCAAGACGGGGAAGGTTCCCAGCATTTT. Translation gives CASSQDGEGSQHF.

The chain is built from TRBV28 and TRBJ2-1; 10 bases map to TRBD2. After removal of 5 bases from V and 5 bases from J, the junction contained 12 bases not matched to a gene. The CDR3 runs to 17 residues. Germline-derived CDR1 and CDR2 are MDHEN and SYDVKM. In nucleotides, the CDR3 is TGTGCCAGCAGTGAGGGGGCAAGCGGGAGGGTAAACAATGAGCAGTTCTTC. The encoded protein is CASSEGASGRVNNEQFF.